A single sample is the source of the 25 T cell receptor beta chains below, sequenced in a study of CD8+ T cells in alopecia areata. Following extraction, RNA underwent reverse transcription to cDNA, which served as the sequencing template. The data were produced by immunoSEQ multiplex PCR, yet TCRdb's version contains in-frame clones alone and is incomplete. The table records approximately 61,000 clones, 90% to 97% of them present only once. Source: CD8+ T cells sorted from blood, taken at week 0. These receptors all stem from a human donor with alopecia areata.

The J gene is TRBJ2-7, the V gene TRBV4-1, with D perhaps assigned TRBD1 or TRBD2 (6 bases each). The ends were cut back, 1 base at V and 3 bases at J, with 19 bases in the middle. CDR3 length equals 17 residues. The germline V gene has CDR1 MGHRA and CDR2 YSYEKL. CDR3 DNA sequence: TGCGCCAGCAGCCAAGGTCAGTCCGGGGGCGATCGCTACGAGCAGTACTTC. Its protein is CASSQGQSGGDRYEQYF.

The gene calls are TRBV4-3 and TRBJ2-3; D is uncertain. CDR1 and CDR2 (germline): LGHNA, YSLEER. The CDR3 consists of 15 residues. Deletions cut 0 bases from V and 6 bases from J, with 13 bases between. DNA of the CDR3: TGCGCCAGCAGCCAAGAGGTACGCCCTTCGGATACGCAGTATTTT. Protein: CASSQEVRPSDTQYF.

V and J are TRBV29-1 and TRBJ1-2, with 10 bases fitting TRBD1. This CDR3 has 12 residues. Germline CDR1 is SQVTM and CDR2 is ANQGSEA. V shed 6 bases and J 10 bases; nucleotides not matched to a gene: 8. CDR3 sequence reads: CSVPGTGEVYTF. The CDR3 region has the DNA TGCAGCGTCCCCGGGACAGGGGAGGTCTACACCTTC.

The chain couples TRBV6-5 to TRBJ2-2; 11 bases map to TRBD2. This CDR3 spans 16 amino acids. Germline trimming cut 4 bases from V and 3 bases from J; bases unmatched to any gene: 4. Looked up from germline, CDR1 is MNHEY and CDR2 is SVGAGI. The CDR3 sequence: CASSSSSGGYTGELFF. CDR3 sequence (DNA): TGTGCCAGCAGTTCCTCTAGCGGGGGGTACACCGGGGAGCTGTTTTTT.

V gene TRBV7-8 combines with J gene TRBJ2-3; D is possibly TRBD1 or TRBD2 (6 bases each). This CDR3 contains 15 residues. Germline V gene lookup returns CDR1 SGHVS and CDR2 FQNEAQ. Between the trimmed V and J ends, which lost 4 bases and 5 bases, there was a span of 16 bases. In DNA, the CDR3 is TGTGCCAGCAGCTCGGTAGGGGGGCTAGGAGATACGCAGTATTTT. It encodes CASSSVGGLGDTQYF.

The chain uses TRBV4-1 and TRBJ2-7; D call uncertain. CDR3 length equals 15 residues. V dropped 4 bases and J dropped 7 bases, with 20 bases sitting between them. Per germline, CDR1 MGHRA and CDR2 YSYEKL. CDR3 coding DNA: TGCGCCAGCAGCCCGGCTGGCCAGACCCAAAGAGAGCAGTACTTC. It yields the protein CASSPAGQTQREQYF.

The V and J genes are TRBV11-2 and TRBJ2-7; maybe TRBD1 (6 bases). Deletions cut 5 bases from V and 3 bases from J, with 11 bases between. This CDR3 has 13 residues. Germline loops: CDR1 SGHAT, CDR2 FQNNGV. CDR3 sequence (DNA): TGTGCCAGCAGCCCAACAGGGAACTACGAGCAGTACTTC. It encodes CASSPTGNYEQYF.

This chain uses TRBV29-1 with TRBJ2-3, with D hard to call. Germline V lookup: CDR1 SQVTM, CDR2 ANQGSEA. V was cut by 3 bases and J by 0 bases, with 13 bases left in between. The CDR3 has 15 amino acids. Here the CDR3 reads CSVDKIRRSTDTQYF. For the CDR3, the DNA is TGCAGCGTTGATAAAATACGGCGGAGCACAGATACGCAGTATTTT.

This rearrangement joins TRBV7-6 to TRBJ2-1, with D unresolved. This CDR3 region has 15 residues. V lost 5 bases, J lost 7 bases, and 18 bases lay in between. Germline V gene lookup returns CDR1 SGHVS and CDR2 FNYEAQ. CDR3 DNA: TGTGCCAGCAGCCGTACCGTGGGCCCAGTTAATGAGCAGTTCTTC. Translation gives CASSRTVGPVNEQFF. The variable domain in full, completed from reference TRBV7-6 and TRBJ2-1, reads GAGVSQSPRYKVTKRGQDVALRCDPISGHVSLYWYRQALGQGPEFLTYFNYEAQQDKSGLPNDRFSAERPEGSISTLTIQRTEQRDSAMYRCASSRTVGPVNEQFFGPGTRLTVL.

In DNA, the CDR3 is TGCGCCAGCAGCCAGGAGACAGGGAACACTGAAGCTTTCTTT. Residues: CASSQETGNTEAFF. The chain employs TRBV4-1 and TRBJ1-1; possible D gene TRBD1, 6 bases. The germline V gene has CDR1 MGHRA and CDR2 YSYEKL. The CDR3 is made up of 14 amino acids. Trimming took off 3 bases at V and 1 base at J, with 9 bases between the two ends.

The V and J genes are TRBV12-5 and TRBJ2-2; D remains ambiguous. This CDR3 is 17 amino acids long. V was pared by 0 bases and J by 0 bases, with 11 bases between. The germline gives CDR1 LGHNT, CDR2 FRNRAP. CDR3 nucleotides: TGTGCTAGTGGTTTGGTACTACGGAACTCGAACACCGGGGAGCTGTTTTTT. Translation: CASGLVLRNSNTGELFF.

The genes are TRBV4-1 and TRBJ2-7; D is uncertain. CDR1 is MGHRA and CDR2 is YSYEKL in the germline V gene. The V and J ends lost 0 bases and 3 bases respectively, with 9 bases between them. This CDR3 is 14 amino acids long. In DNA form, the CDR3 reads TGCGCCAGCAGCCAAGAGGGCACCTTCTACGAGCAGTACTTC. Translating gives CASSQEGTFYEQYF.

V usage is TRBV6-5 and J usage is TRBJ1-5; D is unresolved. The CDR3 covers 15 residues. CDR1 and CDR2 (germline): MNHEY, SVGAGI. V was pared by 0 bases and J by 7 bases, with 13 bases between. DNA for the CDR3: TGTGCCAGCAGTTACTCGGCGGATTTGCTCCAGCCCCAGCATTTT. It translates to CASSYSADLLQPQHF.

The CDR3 region has the DNA TGCGCCAGCAGCCAAGATCCGTCGAACTCTCCCCACGAGCAGTACTTC. Translation: CASSQDPSNSPHEQYF. This chain uses TRBV4-3 with TRBJ2-7; no reliable D call. Trimming stripped 0 bases from V and 5 bases from J, with 17 bases between. This CDR3 is built from 16 residues. Germline V gene sequence: CDR1 LGHNA, CDR2 YSLEER.

This sequence joins TRBV2 and TRBJ1-1; tentative D call: TRBD1 (6 bases). Deletions cut 10 bases from V and 4 bases from J, with 16 bases between. Germline CDR1 is SNHLY and CDR2 is FYNNEI. The CDR3 is made up of 13 amino acids. The CDR3 DNA sequence: TGTGCCACTTTACGTTCGGGGGCCACTGAAGCTTTCTTT. This codes for CATLRSGATEAFF.

This clone occurred once. The rearrangement joins TRBV27 to TRBJ2-1; no clear D. Germline CDR1 reads MNHEY; CDR2 reads SMNVEV (reference sequence). The ends were cut back, 5 bases at V and 0 bases at J, with 11 bases in the middle. The CDR3 contains 15 residues. CDR3 nucleotides: TGTGCCAGCAGTCTTCTACCGAGCTCCTACAATGAGCAGTTCTTC. Residues: CASSLLPSSYNEQFF.

V is TRBV15 and J is TRBJ2-7, with 7 positions matching TRBD1. CDR1 LNHNV and CDR2 YYDKDF come from the germline V gene (reference sequence). CDR3 length: 14 amino acids. V was clipped by 5 bases and J by 2 bases; unmatched bases: 6. The CDR3 sequence is CATSGYRGPYEQYF. Here the CDR3 DNA reads TGTGCCACCAGCGGCTACAGGGGACCCTACGAGCAGTACTTC.

V gene TRBV9 combines with J gene TRBJ2-4; TRBD1 matches 7 bases. In germline, CDR1 is SGDLS, CDR2 YYNGEE. This CDR3 contains 15 residues. The J segment lost 5 bases and the V segment lost 3 bases, leaving 8 bases of the junction unmatched. In DNA form, the CDR3 reads TGTGCCAGCAGCGCCCCGCCGGGACAGCAAAACATTCAGTACTTC. Amino acids: CASSAPPGQQNIQYF.

The rearrangement links TRBV5-1 to TRBJ1-2; the D gene is possibly TRBD1 (5 bases). The CDR3 runs 16 residues. Germline V gene sequence: CDR1 SGHRS, CDR2 YFSETQ. Deletions cut 4 bases from V and 8 bases from J, with 24 bases between. CDR3 sequence reads: CASSPSLGQGRSGYTF. CDR3 in DNA: TGCGCCAGCAGCCCCTCCCTGGGGCAGGGAAGGTCAGGCTACACCTTC.

The V and J genes are TRBV30 and TRBJ2-7, with TRBD1 matching over 11 bases. Trimming at V came to 2 bases and at J to 5 bases, leaving 2 bases not matched to a gene. The CDR3 sequence is 13 residues long. The germline CDR1 and CDR2 sequences are GTSNPN and SVGIG (reference sequence). CDR3 nucleotides: TGTGCCTGGAGTACGGGACAGGGGGACGAGCAGTACTTC. Translation: CAWSTGQGDEQYF.

This chain uses TRBV4-3 with TRBJ2-2; D call uncertain. V was trimmed by 1 base and J by 8 bases, leaving 8 bases between them. The germline V gene encodes CDR1 LGHNA and CDR2 YSLEER. The CDR3 extends over 13 amino acids. The CDR3 is CASSQVRMGELFF. In DNA, the CDR3 is TGCGCCAGCAGCCAAGTGCGTATGGGGGAGCTGTTTTTT.

The V and J genes are TRBV4-2 and TRBJ2-7, with a possible D match to TRBD1 (6 bases). The CDR3 has 11 amino acids. CDR1 LGHNA and CDR2 YNFKEQ come from the germline V gene. With 8 bases removed from V and 5 bases from J, the gap between germline ends came to 10 bases. This chain's CDR3 is CASARGNEQYF. In DNA, the CDR3 is TGTGCCAGCGCAAGGGGGAACGAGCAGTACTTC.

This clone was recorded only once. The gene calls are TRBV5-6 and TRBJ1-1, with D possibly being TRBD1 (5 bases). Trimming left V 2 bases short and J 1 base short, with 6 bases between. Germline-derived CDR1 and CDR2 are SGHDT and YYEEEE. There are 13 residues in the CDR3. CDR3 in amino acids: CASSLGENTEAFF. The CDR3 bases are TGTGCCAGCAGCTTAGGGGAGAACACTGAAGCTTTCTTT.

The chain employs TRBV4-2 and TRBJ1-2, with TRBD1 matching 9 bases. V lost 2 bases and J lost 2; bases outside the gene matches: 3. The length of the CDR3 is 15 residues. Germline V gene data show CDR1 as LGHNA and CDR2 as YNFKEQ. CDR3 in amino acids: CASSQPGQGNYGYTF. In nucleotides, the CDR3 is TGTGCCAGCAGCCAACCGGGACAGGGAAACTATGGCTACACCTTC.

The rearrangement uses TRBV7-2 and TRBJ2-3, with 9 nucleotides matching TRBD2. This CDR3 has 14 amino acids. Germline CDR1 is SGHTA and CDR2 is FQGNSA. Trimming at V came to 8 bases and at J to 1 base, leaving 4 bases not matched to a gene. CDR3 DNA: TGTGCCAGCGCGGGGGGGGGCGGCACAGATACGCAGTATTTT. It specifies CASAGGGGTDTQYF.